This T cell receptor (beta chain) was sequenced during a study of blood T cell repertoires in COVID-19. The data were produced by immunoSEQ multiplex PCR, yet TCRdb's version contains in-frame clones alone and is incomplete. In the table there are 150,000 or so clones, around 87% of which are singletons. Germline V gene data show CDR1 as LNHNV and CDR2 as YYDKDF (reference sequence). This CDR3 region has 16 residues. The V end was cut by 11 bases, the J end by 0 bases, with 17 bases between. The sequence was obtained from a man older than 75 with acute or convalescent COVID-19. V usage is TRBV15 and J usage is TRBJ1-6; weak D call: TRBD1 (6 bases). The material sequenced was peripheral blood. CDR3 region: CAGSGTLSSYNSPLHF. In DNA form, the CDR3 reads TGTGCCGGGTCCGGGACACTCAGCTCCTATAATTCACCCCTCCACTTT.